These T cell receptor beta chains were read from a single sample in a study of vaccination effects on CD4 cells after COVID-19. These receptors lack a known antigen. The assay was immunoSEQ multiplex PCR, and TCRdb's table has in-frame clones only and misses some. The sample carries about 73,000 clones, roughly four fifths recorded once. Sample: CD4+ T cells from PBMCs cultured without peptide, taken after COVID-19 vaccination. Receptors were obtained from a human donor who received a COVID-19 vaccine. Both conserved end residues are part of each CDR3. A D gene is named only where the DNA matches it firmly. Expanded clones are given a class, and other clones once, few, many or no size at all.

.	TRBV9	TRBJ2-3	.	TGTGCCAGCAGCGCGTACCAAGGGGCGGCAGATACGCAGTATTTT	CASSAYQGAADTQYF
.	TRBV21-1	TRBJ1-5	.	TGTGCCAGCAGCAAGGGAAACAGGGCCTCTCAGCCCCAGCATTTT	CASSKGNRASQPQHF
TRBD2	TRBV9	TRBJ2-1	.	TGTGCCAGCAGCGTCTCAGCGGGGTACTACAATGAGCAGTTCTTC	CASSVSAGYYNEQFF
.	TRBV2	TRBJ2-2	.	TGTGCCAGCAATTACGAGGGGCGCGGAACCGGGGAGCTGTTTTTT	CASNYEGRGTGELFF
.	TRBV5-1	TRBJ2-5	.	TGCGCCAGCAGCTTGACGCAGTCCCCTCATGGGACCCAGTACTTC	CASSLTQSPHGTQYF
.	TRBV11-2	TRBJ1-5	.	TGTGCCAGCAGCTTAGGGACACATAGCAATCAGCCCCAGCATTTT	CASSLGTHSNQPQHF
.	TRBV7-2	TRBJ2-2	.	TGTGCCAGCAGCTCGCCCGCGAACACCGGGGAGCTGTTTTTT	CASSSPANTGELFF
.	TRBV30	TRBJ1-6	.	TGTGCCTGGAGTGTCTGGAGCGGCGGCAATAATTCACCCCTCCACTTT	CAWSVWSGGNNSPLHF
TRBD1	TRBV19	TRBJ1-5	.	TGTGCCAGTAGCCCTCAGGGACAGGGGGCGAGCCAGCCCCAGCATTTT	CASSPQGQGASQPQHF
TRBD1	TRBV19	TRBJ2-2	.	TGTGCCAGTAGTTCCGGGACAGGGGGCCGTTTGACCGGGGAGCTGTTTTTT	CASSSGTGGRLTGELFF
.	TRBV5-1	TRBJ1-3	.	TGCGCCAGCAGCTTGGATCCGGGAAACACCATATATTTT	CASSLDPGNTIYF
.	TRBV3-1/TRBV3-2	TRBJ1-6	.	TGTGCCAGCAGCCAAGCTAGTACGTCCCTCCACTTT	CASSQASTSLHF
.	TRBV3-1/TRBV3-2	TRBJ1-6	.	TGTGCCAGCAGCCAAGAATTGGGAAATTCACCCCTCCACTTT	CASSQELGNSPLHF
.	TRBV7-3	TRBJ2-5	.	TGTGCCAGCAGCTTATTGGGCGGCGGAGAGACCCAGTACTTC	CASSLLGGGETQYF
.	TRBV10-2	TRBJ1-6	.	TGCGCCAGCAGTGGTAACATGGGACCCCTCCACTTT	CASSGNMGPLHF
.	TRBV19	TRBJ1-2	.	TGTGCCAGTATCAGGCCCGGGGGGCTATATGGCTACACCTTC	CASIRPGGLYGYTF
.	TRBV5-6	TRBJ2-2	few	TGTGCCAGCAGCGCCTGGACCGACGACGACACCGGGGAGCTGTTTTTT	CASSAWTDDDTGELFF
TRBD1	TRBV2	TRBJ1-4	few	TGTGCCAGCAGGATACTAGGGACAGGGAATGAAAAACTGTTTTTT	CASRILGTGNEKLFF
TRBD1	TRBV28	TRBJ1-2	.	TGTGCCAGCAGTATCTCCGGGACAGCGTATGGTTATGGCTACACCTTC	CASSISGTAYGYGYTF
.	TRBV6-5	TRBJ2-1	.	TGTGCCAGCAGCTTAGGGACTTACAATGAGCAGTTCTTC	CASSLGTYNEQFF
.	TRBV18	TRBJ1-4	.	TGTGCCAGCTCACCAGGGCGGTGGCGGGAAAAACTGTTTTTT	CASSPGRWREKLFF
.	TRBV7-2	TRBJ2-2	.	TGTGCCAGCAGCTACGGGTCGAACACCGGGGAGCTGTTTTTT	CASSYGSNTGELFF
.	TRBV28	TRBJ1-1	few	TGTGCCAGCAACTCCCTGGACTCGGATTTGGCTGAAGCTTTCTTT	CASNSLDSDLAEAFF
.	TRBV7-2	TRBJ2-4	.	TGTGCCAGCAGCTTAGCGTTCGGCAGGGTTGAGACGTACTTC	CASSLAFGRVETYF
.	TRBV7-2	TRBJ1-3	.	TGTGCCAGCAGCTTAGTGAACGGAAACACCATATATTTT	CASSLVNGNTIYF